The clone carrying this TCR beta chain was seen more than once but under ten times. The antigen remains unidentified. A single record per CDR3 protein comes from TCRdb applying MiXCR to the 5' RACE reads. The data hold 110,000 to 150,000 distinct CDR3 sequences, with almost 25% observed a single time. The entry originates in a study of T-cell memory formation after mild COVID-19. CDR3 length: 12 amino acids. V was pared by 6 bases and J by 3 bases, with 9 bases between. Findings and limits, study-wide: Pre-infection memory harbored some responding clones, suggesting cross-reactive memory joined.

Sequencing input: PBMCs or a T cell subset sorted from them (not recorded which). This sequence was found in an adult woman who had mild COVID-19 (a few samples of this study predate the infection). Cell type and time point are not known. V is TRBV12-3 or TRBV12-4 and J is TRBJ2-7; D gene unclear. CDR3 nucleotides: TGTGCCAGCAGCCCCTGGGGCTACGAGCAGTACTTC. It yields the protein CASSPWGYEQYF.